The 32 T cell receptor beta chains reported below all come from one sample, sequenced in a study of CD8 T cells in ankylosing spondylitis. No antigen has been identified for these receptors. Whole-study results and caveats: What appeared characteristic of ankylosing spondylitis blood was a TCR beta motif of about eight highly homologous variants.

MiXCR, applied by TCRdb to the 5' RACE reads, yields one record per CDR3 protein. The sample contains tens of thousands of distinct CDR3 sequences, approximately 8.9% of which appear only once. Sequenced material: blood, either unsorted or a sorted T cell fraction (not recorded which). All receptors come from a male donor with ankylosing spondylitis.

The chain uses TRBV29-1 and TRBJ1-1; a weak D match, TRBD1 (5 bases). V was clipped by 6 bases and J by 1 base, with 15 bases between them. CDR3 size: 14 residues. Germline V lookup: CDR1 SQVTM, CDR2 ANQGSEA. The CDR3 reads CSVLAGDSNTEAFF. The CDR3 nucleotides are TGCAGCGTCCTAGCGGGGGATTCGAACACTGAAGCTTTCTTT.

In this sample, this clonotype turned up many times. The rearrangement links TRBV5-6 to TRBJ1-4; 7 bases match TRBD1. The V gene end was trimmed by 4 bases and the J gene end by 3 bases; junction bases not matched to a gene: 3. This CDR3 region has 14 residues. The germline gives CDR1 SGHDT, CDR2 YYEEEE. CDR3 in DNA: TGTGCCAGCAGCCCCGGACAGGCTAATGAAAAACTGTTTTTT. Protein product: CASSPGQANEKLFF.

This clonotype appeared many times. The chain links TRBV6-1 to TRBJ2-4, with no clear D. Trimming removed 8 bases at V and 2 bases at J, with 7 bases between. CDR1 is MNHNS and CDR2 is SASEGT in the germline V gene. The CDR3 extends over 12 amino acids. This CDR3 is CASGQSKNIQYF. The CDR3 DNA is TGTGCCAGCGGGCAGTCCAAAAACATTCAGTACTTC.

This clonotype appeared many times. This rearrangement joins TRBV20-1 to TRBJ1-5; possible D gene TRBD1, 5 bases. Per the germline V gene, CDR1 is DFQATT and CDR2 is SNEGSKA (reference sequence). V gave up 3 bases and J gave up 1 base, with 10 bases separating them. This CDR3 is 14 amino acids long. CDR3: CSARWGESNQPQHF. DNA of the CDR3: TGCAGTGCTAGGTGGGGGGAGAGCAATCAGCCCCAGCATTTT.

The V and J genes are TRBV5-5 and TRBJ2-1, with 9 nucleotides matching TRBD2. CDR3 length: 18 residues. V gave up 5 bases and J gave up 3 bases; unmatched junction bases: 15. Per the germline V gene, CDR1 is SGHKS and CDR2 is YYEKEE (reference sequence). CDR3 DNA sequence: TGTGCCAGCAGACTTCACCCCCGCGGGAGGGCCTACTACAATGAGCAGTTCTTC. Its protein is CASRLHPRGRAYYNEQFF.

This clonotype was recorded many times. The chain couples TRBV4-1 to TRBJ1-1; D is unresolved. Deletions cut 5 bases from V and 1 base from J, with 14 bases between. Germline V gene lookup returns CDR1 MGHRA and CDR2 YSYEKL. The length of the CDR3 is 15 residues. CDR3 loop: CASSFHLTQNTEAFF. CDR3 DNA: TGCGCCAGCAGCTTCCACCTGACCCAGAACACTGAAGCTTTCTTT.

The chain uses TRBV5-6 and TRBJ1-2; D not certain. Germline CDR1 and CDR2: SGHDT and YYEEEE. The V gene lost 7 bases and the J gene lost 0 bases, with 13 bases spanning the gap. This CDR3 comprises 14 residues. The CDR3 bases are TGTGCCAGCCTCATGGACCGCACTAACTATGGCTACACCTTC. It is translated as CASLMDRTNYGYTF.

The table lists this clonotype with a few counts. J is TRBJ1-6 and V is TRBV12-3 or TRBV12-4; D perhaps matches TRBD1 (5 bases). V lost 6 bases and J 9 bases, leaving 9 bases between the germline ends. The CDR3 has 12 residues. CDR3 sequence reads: CASREGFSPLHF. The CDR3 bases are TGTGCCAGCAGGGAGGGGTTTTCACCCCTCCACTTT.

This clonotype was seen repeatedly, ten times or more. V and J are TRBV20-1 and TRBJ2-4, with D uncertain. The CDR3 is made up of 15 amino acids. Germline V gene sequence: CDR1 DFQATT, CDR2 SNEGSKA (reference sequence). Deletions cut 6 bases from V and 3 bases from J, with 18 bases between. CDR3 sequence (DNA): TGCAGTGCCGATGGAGAGGACCCGCACAAAAACATTCAGTACTTC. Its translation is CSADGEDPHKNIQYF.

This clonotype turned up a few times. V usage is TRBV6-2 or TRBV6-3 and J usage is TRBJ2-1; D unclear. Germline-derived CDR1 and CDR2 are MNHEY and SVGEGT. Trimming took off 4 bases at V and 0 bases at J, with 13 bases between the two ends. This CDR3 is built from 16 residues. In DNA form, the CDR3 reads TGTGCCAGCAGTTCCCCGGTGGATTTCTCCTACAATGAGCAGTTCTTC. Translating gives CASSSPVDFSYNEQFF.

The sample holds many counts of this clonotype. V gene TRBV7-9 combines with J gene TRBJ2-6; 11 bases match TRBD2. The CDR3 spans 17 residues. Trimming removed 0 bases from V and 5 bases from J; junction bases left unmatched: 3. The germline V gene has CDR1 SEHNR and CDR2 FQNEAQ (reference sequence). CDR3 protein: CASSLATSGTRANVLTF. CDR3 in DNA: TGTGCCAGCAGCTTAGCGACTAGCGGGACGAGGGCCAACGTCCTGACTTTC.

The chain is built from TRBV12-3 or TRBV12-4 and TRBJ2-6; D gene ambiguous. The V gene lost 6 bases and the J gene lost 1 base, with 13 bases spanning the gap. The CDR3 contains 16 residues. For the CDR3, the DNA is TGTGCCAGCAGCTACCGCGTTCGGTCTGGGGCCAACGTCCTGACTTTC. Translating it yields CASSYRVRSGANVLTF.

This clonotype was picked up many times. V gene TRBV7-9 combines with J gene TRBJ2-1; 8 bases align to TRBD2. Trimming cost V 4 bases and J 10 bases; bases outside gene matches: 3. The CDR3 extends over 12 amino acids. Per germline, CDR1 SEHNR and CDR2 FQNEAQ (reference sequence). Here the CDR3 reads CASSSEREEQFF. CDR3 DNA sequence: TGTGCCAGCAGCTCTGAGCGGGAGGAGCAGTTCTTC.

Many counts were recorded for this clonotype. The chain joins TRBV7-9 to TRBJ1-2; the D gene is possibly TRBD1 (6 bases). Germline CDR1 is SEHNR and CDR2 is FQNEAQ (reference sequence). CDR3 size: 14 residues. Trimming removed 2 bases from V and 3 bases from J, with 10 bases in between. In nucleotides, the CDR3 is TGTGCCAGCAGCTTATCCACAGGGCACTATGGCTACACCTTC. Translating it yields CASSLSTGHYGYTF. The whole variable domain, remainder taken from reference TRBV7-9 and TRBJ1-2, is DTGVSQNPRHKITKRGQNVTFRCDPISEHNRLYWYRQTLGQGPEFLTYFQNEAQLEKSRLLSDRFSAERPKGSFSTLEIQRTEQGDSAMYLCASSLSTGHYGYTFGSGTRLTVV.

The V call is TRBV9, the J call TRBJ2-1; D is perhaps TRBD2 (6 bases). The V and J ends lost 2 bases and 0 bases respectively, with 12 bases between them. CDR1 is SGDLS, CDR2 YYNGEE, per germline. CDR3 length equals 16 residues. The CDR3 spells CASSVKIAVSYNEQFF. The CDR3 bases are TGTGCCAGCAGCGTCAAAATAGCGGTCTCCTACAATGAGCAGTTCTTC.

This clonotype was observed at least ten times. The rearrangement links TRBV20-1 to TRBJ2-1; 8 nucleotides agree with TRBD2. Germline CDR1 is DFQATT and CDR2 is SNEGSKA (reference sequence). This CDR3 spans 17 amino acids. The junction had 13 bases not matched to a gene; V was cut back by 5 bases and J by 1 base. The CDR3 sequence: CSALLLAGTLSYNEQFF. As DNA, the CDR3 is TGCAGTGCTCTGTTGCTAGCGGGCACACTTTCCTACAATGAGCAGTTCTTC.

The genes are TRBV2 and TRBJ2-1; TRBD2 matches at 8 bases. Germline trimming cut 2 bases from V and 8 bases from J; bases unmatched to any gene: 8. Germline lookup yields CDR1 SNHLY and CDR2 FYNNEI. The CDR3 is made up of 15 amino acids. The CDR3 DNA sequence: TGTGCCAGCAGTGAATTGTCGGAGCGGGAGTATGAGCAGTTCTTC. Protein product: CASSELSEREYEQFF. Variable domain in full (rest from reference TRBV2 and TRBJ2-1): EPEVTQTPSHQVTQMGQEVILRCVPISNHLYFYWYRQILGQKVEFLVSFYNNEISEKSEIFDDQFSVERPDGSNFTLKIRSTKLEDSAMYFCASSELSEREYEQFFGPGTRLTVL.

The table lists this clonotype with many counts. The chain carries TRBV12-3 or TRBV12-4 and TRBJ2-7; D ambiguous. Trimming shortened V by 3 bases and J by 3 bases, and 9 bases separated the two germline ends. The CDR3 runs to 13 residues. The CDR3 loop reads CASSLGVFYEQYV. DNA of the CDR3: TGTGCCAGCAGTTTGGGCGTATTCTACGAGCAGTACGTC.

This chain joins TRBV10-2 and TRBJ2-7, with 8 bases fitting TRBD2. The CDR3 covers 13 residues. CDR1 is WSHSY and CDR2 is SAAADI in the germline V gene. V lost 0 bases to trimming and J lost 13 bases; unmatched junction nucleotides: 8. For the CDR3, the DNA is TGCGCCAGCAGTGAGTCATGGCTAGCGGGTGACTACGTC. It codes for CASSESWLAGDYV.

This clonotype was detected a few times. The CDR3: CASSLGLRGTGGETQYF. CDR3 bases: TGTGCCAGCAGTTTGGGTCTTCGGGGGACAGGCGGAGAGACCCAGTACTTC. The J gene is TRBJ2-5, the V gene TRBV12-3 or TRBV12-4; TRBD1 aligns across 8 bases. V shed 3 bases, J shed 4 bases, and the junction held 13 bases outside the gene matches. The CDR3 length is 17 residues.

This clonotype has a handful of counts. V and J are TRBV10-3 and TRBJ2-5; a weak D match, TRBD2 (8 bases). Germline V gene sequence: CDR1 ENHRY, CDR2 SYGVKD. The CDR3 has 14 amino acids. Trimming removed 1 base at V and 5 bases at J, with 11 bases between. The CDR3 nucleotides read TGTGCCATCAGTGAGTTAGCGGGACAGGAGACCCAGTACTTC. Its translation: CAISELAGQETQYF.

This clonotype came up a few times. This CDR3 is CASSSYGGSSSYNEQFF. CDR3 nucleotide sequence: TGTGCCAGCAGTTCTTACGGGGGTTCTAGCTCCTACAATGAGCAGTTCTTC. This rearrangement joins TRBV14 to TRBJ2-1, with D possibly being TRBD2 (6 bases). The CDR3 consists of 17 residues. The germline V gene encodes CDR1 SGHDN and CDR2 FVKESK. V lost 6 bases, J lost 0 bases, and 18 bases lay in between.

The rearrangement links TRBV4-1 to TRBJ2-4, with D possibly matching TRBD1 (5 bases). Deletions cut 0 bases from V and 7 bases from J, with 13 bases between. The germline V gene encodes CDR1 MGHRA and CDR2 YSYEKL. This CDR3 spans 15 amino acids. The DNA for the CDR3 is TGCGCCAGCAGCCAAGATGCAGGGTCTGAGAACATTCAGTACTTC. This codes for CASSQDAGSENIQYF.

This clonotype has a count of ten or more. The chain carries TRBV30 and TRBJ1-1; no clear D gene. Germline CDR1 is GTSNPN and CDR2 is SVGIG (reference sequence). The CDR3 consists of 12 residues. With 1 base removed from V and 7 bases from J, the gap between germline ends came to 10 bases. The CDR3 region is CAWSGSKGEAFF. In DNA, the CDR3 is TGTGCCTGGAGTGGCTCGAAGGGTGAAGCTTTCTTT.

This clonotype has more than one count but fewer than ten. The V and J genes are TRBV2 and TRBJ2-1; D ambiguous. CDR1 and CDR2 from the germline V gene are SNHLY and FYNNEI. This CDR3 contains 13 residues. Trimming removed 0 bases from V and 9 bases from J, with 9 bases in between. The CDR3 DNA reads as TGTGCCAGCAGTGAAGCCGGCTTTACTGAGCAGTTCTTC. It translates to CASSEAGFTEQFF. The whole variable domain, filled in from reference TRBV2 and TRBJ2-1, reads EPEVTQTPSHQVTQMGQEVILRCVPISNHLYFYWYRQILGQKVEFLVSFYNNEISEKSEIFDDQFSVERPDGSNFTLKIRSTKLEDSAMYFCASSEAGFTEQFFGPGTRLTVL.

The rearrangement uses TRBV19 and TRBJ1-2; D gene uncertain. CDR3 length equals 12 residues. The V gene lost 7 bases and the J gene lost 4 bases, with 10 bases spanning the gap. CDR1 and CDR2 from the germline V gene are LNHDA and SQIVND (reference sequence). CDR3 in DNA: TGTGCCAGTACCGACCACTTCTATGGCTACACCTTC. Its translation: CASTDHFYGYTF.

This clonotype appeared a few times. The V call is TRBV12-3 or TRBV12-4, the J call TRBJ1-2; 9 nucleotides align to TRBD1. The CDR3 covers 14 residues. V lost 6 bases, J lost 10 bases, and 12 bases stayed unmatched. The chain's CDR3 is CASSQTGGSLDYTF. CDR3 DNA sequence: TGTGCCAGCAGCCAGACAGGGGGATCCTTAGACTACACCTTC.

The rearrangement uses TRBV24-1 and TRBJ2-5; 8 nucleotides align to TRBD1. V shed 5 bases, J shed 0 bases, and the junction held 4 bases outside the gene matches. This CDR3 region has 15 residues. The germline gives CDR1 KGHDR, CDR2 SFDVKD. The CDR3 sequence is CATSGPTGDQETQYF. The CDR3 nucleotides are TGTGCCACCAGTGGCCCGACAGGGGACCAAGAGACCCAGTACTTC.

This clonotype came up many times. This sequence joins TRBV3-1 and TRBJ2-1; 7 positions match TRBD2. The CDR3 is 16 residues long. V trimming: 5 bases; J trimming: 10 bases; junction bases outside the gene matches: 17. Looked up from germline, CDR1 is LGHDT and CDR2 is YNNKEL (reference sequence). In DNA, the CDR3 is TGTGCCAGCAGCTCACTCCTAGCGGACACCTCTGAGGAGCAGTTCTTC. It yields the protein CASSSLLADTSEEQFF.

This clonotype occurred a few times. CDR3 DNA: TGTGCCAGCAGTGGGGGGCCGAACACTGAAGCTTTCTTT. This codes for CASSGGPNTEAFF. This sequence joins TRBV7-9 and TRBJ1-1, with D maybe TRBD1 (6 bases). The CDR3 is 13 residues long. Trimming pared 6 bases from V and 1 base from J, leaving 9 bases between. Germline-derived CDR1 and CDR2 are SEHNR and FQNEAQ (reference sequence).

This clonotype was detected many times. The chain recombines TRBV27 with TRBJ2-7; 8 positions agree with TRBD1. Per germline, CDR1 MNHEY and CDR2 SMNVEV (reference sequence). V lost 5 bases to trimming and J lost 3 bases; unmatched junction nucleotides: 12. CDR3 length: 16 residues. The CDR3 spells CASSPSTGEAFYEQYF. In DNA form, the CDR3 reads TGTGCCAGCAGTCCCTCGACAGGGGAGGCCTTCTACGAGCAGTACTTC.

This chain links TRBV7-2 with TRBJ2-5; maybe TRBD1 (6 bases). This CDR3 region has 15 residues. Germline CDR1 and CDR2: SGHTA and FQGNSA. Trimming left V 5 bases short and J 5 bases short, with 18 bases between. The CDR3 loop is CASSKIQGSAETQYF. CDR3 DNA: TGTGCCAGCAGCAAAATACAGGGTAGCGCGGAGACCCAGTACTTC.